A selection of T cell receptor beta chains follows, all from one sample in a study of graft-versus-host responses after intestinal transplantation. Method: immunoSEQ multiplex PCR; TCRdb's copy keeps in-frame clones and lacks some. The table shows about 94,000 clones, with 91% occurring only once. Their antigen targets remain unknown. Sequences were derived from unstimulated CD8+ T cells sorted from spleen or lymph node cells, sampled before intestinal transplant. The origin of the receptors is a human donor who received an intestinal transplant. Each CDR3 is given with its conserved first and last residue. The D gene is left open where the match is weak. Rows give clone size only sometimes, using once, few, many, or a class for an expanded clone.

size: .
J: TRBJ1-1
D: TRBD1
V: TRBV5-1
DNA: TGCGCCAGCAGCTACGAGACAGGGAGGACTGAAGCTTTCTTT
CDR3: CASSYETGRTEAFF

size: .
J: TRBJ1-5
D: .
V: TRBV6-5
DNA: TGTGCCAGCAGTTCAAACCCAGGGTTTATAGGTCAGCCCCAGCATTTT
CDR3: CASSSNPGFIGQPQHF

size: once
J: TRBJ1-1
D: .
V: TRBV4-1
DNA: TGCGCCAGCAGCCCTCAAGTTTACTCGGAAGCTTTCTTT
CDR3: CASSPQVYSEAFF

size: .
J: TRBJ2-3
D: .
V: TRBV6-6
DNA: TGTGCCAGCAGTTACTCGAGAGAGCCAGATACGCAGTATTTT
CDR3: CASSYSREPDTQYF

size: .
J: TRBJ2-2
D: TRBD2
V: TRBV15
DNA: TGTGCCACCAGCAGCCCCCTCGGGACTAGGGTCACCGGGGAGCTGTTTTTT
CDR3: CATSSPLGTRVTGELFF

size: .
J: TRBJ2-5
D: TRBD2
V: TRBV4-1
DNA: TGCGCCAGCAGCCAAGAATCCCCCGGACTAGCGATGGAGACCCAGTACTTC
CDR3: CASSQESPGLAMETQYF

size: .
J: TRBJ1-1
D: .
V: TRBV4-1
DNA: TGCGCCAGCAGCCAAGATATGCCCCAGCGGGCAGCTTTCTTT
CDR3: CASSQDMPQRAAFF

size: .
J: TRBJ2-1
D: .
V: TRBV9
DNA: TGTGCCAGCGGGACATCGTACAATGAGCAGTTCTTC
CDR3: CASGTSYNEQFF

size: .
J: TRBJ2-4
D: TRBD1
V: TRBV6-1
DNA: TGTGCCAGCAGCGGGACAGGGGGAAACATTCAGTACTTC
CDR3: CASSGTGGNIQYF

size: .
J: TRBJ2-5
D: TRBD2
V: TRBV7-2
DNA: TGTGCCAGCAGCTCGCGGGCAGGGCGGCTAGCGGAAGAGACCCAGTACTTC
CDR3: CASSSRAGRLAEETQYF